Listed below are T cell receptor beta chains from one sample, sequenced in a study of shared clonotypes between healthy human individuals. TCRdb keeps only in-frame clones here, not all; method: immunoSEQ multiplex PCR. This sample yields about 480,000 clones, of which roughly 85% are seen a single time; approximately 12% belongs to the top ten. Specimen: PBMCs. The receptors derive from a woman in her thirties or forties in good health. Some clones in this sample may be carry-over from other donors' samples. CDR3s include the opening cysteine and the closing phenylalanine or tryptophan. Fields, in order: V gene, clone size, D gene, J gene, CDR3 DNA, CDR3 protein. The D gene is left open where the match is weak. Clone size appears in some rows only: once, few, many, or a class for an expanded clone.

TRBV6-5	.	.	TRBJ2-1	TGTGCCAGCAGTTACTCGGGATTTTCGCAGTTCTTC	CASSYSGFSQFF
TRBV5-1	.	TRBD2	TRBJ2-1	TGCGCCAGCAGCTTGGGTATAGCGGGCTACAATGAGCAGTTCTTC	CASSLGIAGYNEQFF
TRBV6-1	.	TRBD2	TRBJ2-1	TGTGCCAGCAGGAACGCACTAGCGGTGGGCAATGAGCAGTTCTTC	CASRNALAVGNEQFF
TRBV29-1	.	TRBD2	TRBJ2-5	TGCAGCGCTAGCGGGATAAGGCGGGGATCGAACCAAGAGACCCAGTACTTC	CSASGIRRGSNQETQYF
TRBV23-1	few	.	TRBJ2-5	TGCGCCAGCAGTCAATCGGGGGGGACAGATAAAGAGACCCAGTACTTC	CASSQSGGTDKETQYF
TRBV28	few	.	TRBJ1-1	TGTGCCAGCAGTTTTCGGGGGACGCTGAACACTGAAGCTTTCTTT	CASSFRGTLNTEAFF
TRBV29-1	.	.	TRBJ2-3	TGCAGCGTTGAAGGGGGTGGCACAGATACGCAGTATTTT	CSVEGGGTDTQYF
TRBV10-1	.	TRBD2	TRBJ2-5	TGCGCCAGCAGTGAGTCTGGACTAGCGGGAGAGAAGACCCAGTACTTC	CASSESGLAGEKTQYF
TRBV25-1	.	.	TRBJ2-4	TGTGCCAGCAGTGAAGTAAGACAGCTAGCCAAAAACATTCAGTACTTC	CASSEVRQLAKNIQYF
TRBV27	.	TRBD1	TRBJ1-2	TGTGCCAGCAGTTTATCAGGGGGCGGAAATGGCTACACCTTC	CASSLSGGGNGYTF
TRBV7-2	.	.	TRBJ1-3	TGTGCCAGCAGCCTCCCCCGACGGACCTCTGGAAACACCATATATTTT	CASSLPRRTSGNTIYF
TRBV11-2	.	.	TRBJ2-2	TGTGCCAGCAGCTTAGAGGTACGAAGGGAGCTGTTTTTT	CASSLEVRRELFF
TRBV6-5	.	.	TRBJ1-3	TGTGCCAGCAGTACGTCAGGGAGCTCTGGAAACACCATATATTTT	CASSTSGSSGNTIYF
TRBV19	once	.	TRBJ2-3	TGTGCCAGTAGTAAGACAAGCACAGATACGCAGTATTTT	CASSKTSTDTQYF
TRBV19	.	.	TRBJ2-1	TGTGCCAGTAGTCTCTACCGAGGTGAGCAGTTCTTC	CASSLYRGEQFF
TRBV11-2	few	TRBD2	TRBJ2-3	TGTGCCAGCAGCTGGTGGGGGGGAGCCACAGATACGCAGTATTTT	CASSWWGGATDTQYF
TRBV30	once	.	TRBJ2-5	TGTGCCTGGAGTGTAGTGGGGTACCAAGAGACCCAGTACTTC	CAWSVVGYQETQYF
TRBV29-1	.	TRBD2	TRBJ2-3	TGCAGCGTTGGAGGGACTAGCGGGAGTAGTGATACGCAGTATTTT	CSVGGTSGSSDTQYF
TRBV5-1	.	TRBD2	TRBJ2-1	TGCGCCAGCAGCTTGGGGACTAGGTACAATGAGCAGTTCTTC	CASSLGTRYNEQFF
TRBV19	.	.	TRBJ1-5	TGTGCCAGTAGTTGGTCGCACTATAGCAATCAGCCCCAGCATTTT	CASSWSHYSNQPQHF
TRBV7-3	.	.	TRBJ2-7	TGTGCCAGCAGCGGGGGACCGGGGGACGAGCAGTACTTC	CASSGGPGDEQYF
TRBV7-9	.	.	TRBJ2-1	TGTGCCAGCAGCTTAGGGTGGGGAAATGAGCAGTTCTTC	CASSLGWGNEQFF
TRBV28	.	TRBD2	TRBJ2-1	TGTGCCAGCGGGCGACTAGCGGTATCGGGCAATGAGCAGTTCTTC	CASGRLAVSGNEQFF
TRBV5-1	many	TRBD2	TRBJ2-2	TGCGCCAGCAGCTTGGCTAGCGGGAGGGCCACCGGGGAGCTGTTTTTT	CASSLASGRATGELFF
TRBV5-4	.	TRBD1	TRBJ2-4	TGTGCCAGCAGCCGCCCCGGGACAGTAGCCAAAAACATTCAGTACTTC	CASSRPGTVAKNIQYF
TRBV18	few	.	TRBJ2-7	TGTGCCAGCTCACACGACAGTCACGGCTACGAGCAGTACTTC	CASSHDSHGYEQYF
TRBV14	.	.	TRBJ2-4	TGTGCCAGCAGCCATGACGGAAAAAACATTCAGTACTTC	CASSHDGKNIQYF
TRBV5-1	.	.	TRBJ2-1	TGCGCCAGCCCCCCCGACCTGGAGCAGTTCTTC	CASPPDLEQFF
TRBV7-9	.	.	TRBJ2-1	TGTGCCAGCAGCTTAGCAGGTACCGGTGAGCAGTTCTTC	CASSLAGTGEQFF
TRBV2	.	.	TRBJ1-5	TGTGCCAGCCACAGGGAAAGGAGCTCCTCCCAGCATTTT	CASHRERSSSQHF
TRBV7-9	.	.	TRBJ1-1	TGTGCCAGCTCCAGGGGTACTGAAGCTTTCTTT	CASSRGTEAFF
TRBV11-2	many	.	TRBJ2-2	TGTGCCAGCAGCTTCAACACCGGGGAGCTGTTTTTT	CASSFNTGELFF
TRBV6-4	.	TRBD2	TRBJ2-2	TGTGCCAGCAGTGACTCGGTCGCGGGAGGGGGAACCGGGGAGCTGTTTTTT	CASSDSVAGGGTGELFF
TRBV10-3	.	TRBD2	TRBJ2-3	TGTGCCATCAGCGGGAGGTCAGATACGCAGTATTTT	CAISGRSDTQYF
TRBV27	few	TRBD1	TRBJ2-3	TGTGCCAGCAGCCCTAGGGGGACAGTGGTGCAAGATACGCAGTATTTT	CASSPRGTVVQDTQYF
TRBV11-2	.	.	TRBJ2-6	TGTGCCAGCAGCCCCCCCTCGGCCGGCTCTGGGGCCAACGTCCTGACTTTC	CASSPPSAGSGANVLTF
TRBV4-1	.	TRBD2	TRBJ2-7	TGCGCCAGCAGCCAAGAACCGTCGGGAGGACACCTTGCTTACGAGCAGTACTTC	CASSQEPSGGHLAYEQYF
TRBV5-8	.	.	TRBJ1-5	TGTGCCAGCAGCCGCCAGGAGAGGGGAAGCAATCAGCCCCAGCATTTT	CASSRQERGSNQPQHF
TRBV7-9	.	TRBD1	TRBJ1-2	TGTGCCAGCAGCTCCATCGGGACAGGGGAGGACTATGGCTACACCTTC	CASSSIGTGEDYGYTF
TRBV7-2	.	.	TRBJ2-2	TGTGCCAGCAGGGGAGGTGGGAACACCGGGGAGCTGTTTTTT	CASRGGGNTGELFF
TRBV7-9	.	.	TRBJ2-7	TGTGCCAGCAGCCCTTCAGGGGTCTACGAGCAGTACTTC	CASSPSGVYEQYF
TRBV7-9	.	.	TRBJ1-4	TGTGCCAGCAGGGGGGACGGAAATGAAAAACTGTTTTTT	CASRGDGNEKLFF